The 13 T cell receptor beta chains below were found in one sample sequenced in a study of T cell responses to AZD1222 COVID-19 vaccine. Using immunoSEQ multiplex PCR, the repertoire was profiled, and TCRdb retains in-frame clones only, with some absent. This sample yields 100,000 to 150,000 clones, of which about 88% are seen a single time; 7.5% to 8% belongs to the top ten. The specimen comprised peripheral blood, sampled on day 0 of AZD1222 vaccination. The receptors come from an adult in good health.

This sequence joins TRBV27 and TRBJ1-1; D is perhaps TRBD1 (5 bases). The CDR3 is 15 amino acids. V was trimmed by 9 bases and J by 1 base, leaving 18 bases between them. Germline loops: CDR1 MNHEY, CDR2 SMNVEV (reference sequence). The CDR3 nucleotides read TGTGCCAGTTGCGAAGGGCAGGGACGGAACACTGAAGCTTTCTTT. Translation gives CASCEGQGRNTEAFF.

The count of this clone is one. This rearrangement joins TRBV4-3 to TRBJ2-5; possibly TRBD1 or TRBD2 for D (5 bases each). Trimming removed 0 bases from V and 5 bases from J, with 19 bases in between. This CDR3 has 17 amino acids. Germline V CDR1 and CDR2: LGHNA, YSLEER. The CDR3 region has the DNA TGCGCCAGCAGCCAAGACCAGAAGAGGGGAGCGGCGGAGACCCAGTACTTC. Amino acids: CASSQDQKRGAAETQYF.

CDR3 nucleotides: TGTGCCAGCAGTTACGGGGGAGGGGGAGACAATGAGCAGTTCTTC. Translation: CASSYGGGGDNEQFF. V is TRBV6-5 and J is TRBJ2-1; D might be TRBD2 (7 bases). The CDR3 runs to 15 residues. Looked up from germline, CDR1 is MNHEY and CDR2 is SVGAGI. V was cut by 2 bases and J by 5 bases, with 13 bases left in between.

The chain joins TRBV10-1 to TRBJ1-2; D not resolved. Germline V CDR1 and CDR2: WNHNN, SYGVQD (reference sequence). CDR3 length equals 15 residues. The germline V and J ends were trimmed by 1 base and 5 bases, with 14 bases remaining between them. The CDR3: CASSEYSRIWYGYTF. CDR3 sequence (DNA): TGCGCCAGCAGTGAGTATAGCAGGATATGGTATGGCTACACCTTC.

The chain uses TRBV27 and TRBJ1-5, with 12 bases lining up with TRBD1. Germline V gives CDR1 MNHEY, CDR2 SMNVEV (reference sequence). J lost 6 bases, V lost 6 bases, and 3 bases had no gene match. The CDR3 runs to 14 residues. The CDR3 DNA reads as TGTGCCAGCAGGGGGACAGGGGGCAGTCAGCCCCAGCATTTT. Protein sequence: CASRGTGGSQPQHF.

The J gene is TRBJ2-7, the V gene TRBV6-5, with TRBD1 identical over 9 bases. The V and J ends lost 5 bases and 6 bases, in that order; junction bases with no gene match: 8. Germline assignment: CDR1 MNHEY and CDR2 SVGAGI. The CDR3 is 14 residues long. The CDR3 spells CASSPPGQGREQYF. The CDR3 DNA follows: TGTGCCAGCAGTCCGCCGGGACAGGGTCGCGAGCAGTACTTC.

V gene TRBV11-2 combines with J gene TRBJ2-1; 10 bases are a match to TRBD2. J gave up 5 bases and V 5 bases, and 9 bases lay outside the gene matches. CDR3 length: 16 residues. Germline CDR1 and CDR2: SGHAT and FQNNGV. The CDR3 bases are TGTGCCAGCAGCCGATTGAGCGGGAGGGCCCACAATGAGCAGTTCTTC. Its protein product is CASSRLSGRAHNEQFF. The full variable domain, in which reference TRBV11-2 and TRBJ2-1 provide the parts outside the CDR3, is EAGVAQSPRYKIIEKRQSVAFWCNPISGHATLYWYQQILGQGPKLLIQFQNNGVVDDSQLPKDRFSAERLKGVDSTLKIQPAKLEDSAVYLCASSRLSGRAHNEQFFGPGTRLTVL.

The chain's CDR3 is CASSLDGTGSREQYF. The CDR3 nucleotides read TGCGCCAGCAGCTTGGACGGGACAGGGAGCCGCGAGCAGTACTTC. The chain employs TRBV5-1 and TRBJ2-7; 9 positions agree with TRBD1. The CDR3 has 15 residues. Trimming took 0 bases from V and 6 from J; bases not matched to a gene: 7. In germline, CDR1 is SGHRS, CDR2 YFSETQ.

The chain recombines TRBV6-5 with TRBJ1-5; perhaps TRBD1 as D (5 bases). The V gene's germline CDR1 is MNHEY and CDR2 SVGAGI. The CDR3 sequence is 14 residues long. Trimming stripped 4 bases from V and 4 bases from J, with 11 bases between. In DNA, the CDR3 is TGTGCCAGCAGTTCCGGGACGCAGAATCAGCCCCAGCATTTT. Amino acid sequence: CASSSGTQNQPQHF.

The chain joins TRBV7-9 to TRBJ2-3; D ambiguous. The CDR3 has 12 residues. Germline CDR1 and CDR2: SEHNR and FQNEAQ (reference sequence). Trimming took off 3 bases at V and 4 bases at J, with 5 bases between the two ends. CDR3 in DNA: TGTGCCAGCAGCTTTTTGCCAGATACGCAGTATTTT. Translating gives CASSFLPDTQYF.

This chain links TRBV6-1 with TRBJ1-5, with a tentative D call TRBD1 (5 bases). This CDR3 is 14 amino acids long. Per the germline V gene, CDR1 is MNHNS and CDR2 is SASEGT. Trimming shortened V by 3 bases and J by 7 bases, and 13 bases separated the two germline ends. CDR3 loop: CASSENRREQPQHF. The CDR3 DNA reads TGTGCCAGCAGTGAGAACAGGCGCGAGCAGCCCCAGCATTTT.

The chain uses TRBV10-3 and TRBJ2-1; 13 nucleotides align to TRBD2. This CDR3 is 14 amino acids long. CDR1 ENHRY and CDR2 SYGVKD come from the germline V gene. J was trimmed by 7 bases and V by 6 bases; bases with no gene match: 3. CDR3 residues: CAIRPGLAGNEQFF. Here the CDR3 DNA reads TGTGCCATCAGACCGGGACTAGCGGGAAATGAGCAGTTCTTC.

The chain couples TRBV5-4 to TRBJ1-2; 11 bases are a match to TRBD1. The germline V gene encodes CDR1 SGHNT and CDR2 YYREEE (reference sequence). The CDR3 has 17 amino acids. The junction had 13 bases not matched to a gene; V was cut back by 4 bases and J by 5 bases. The CDR3 is CASSPGGGQGAAYGYTF. For the CDR3, the DNA is TGTGCCAGCAGCCCAGGAGGTGGACAGGGGGCGGCTTATGGCTACACCTTC.